This T cell receptor beta chain was obtained from a study of T cell responses to AZD1222 COVID-19 vaccine. The CDR3 consists of 15 residues. The V and J ends lost 4 bases and 4 bases, in that order; junction bases with no gene match: 5. Looked up from germline, CDR1 is MNHNY and CDR2 is SVGAGI (reference sequence). Study-level results: The span of vaccine-associated CD4 TCRs extended across spike, with dominance at 160-218 and 743-854.

On this clone itself: The antigen is not known.

TCRdb's table, derived via immunoSEQ multiplex PCR, lists solely in-frame clones and lacks some. The sample has 95,000 to 130,000 clones, approximately 83% seen once. The sequenced sample was peripheral blood, obtained on day 0 of MenACWY control vaccination. The TCR sequence derives from an adult in good health. This sequence joins TRBV6-6 and TRBJ1-5; 9 bases align to TRBD1. CDR3 region: CASSWTGEVNQPQHF. The DNA for the CDR3 is TGTGCCAGCAGTTGGACAGGGGAGGTGAATCAGCCCCAGCATTTT.